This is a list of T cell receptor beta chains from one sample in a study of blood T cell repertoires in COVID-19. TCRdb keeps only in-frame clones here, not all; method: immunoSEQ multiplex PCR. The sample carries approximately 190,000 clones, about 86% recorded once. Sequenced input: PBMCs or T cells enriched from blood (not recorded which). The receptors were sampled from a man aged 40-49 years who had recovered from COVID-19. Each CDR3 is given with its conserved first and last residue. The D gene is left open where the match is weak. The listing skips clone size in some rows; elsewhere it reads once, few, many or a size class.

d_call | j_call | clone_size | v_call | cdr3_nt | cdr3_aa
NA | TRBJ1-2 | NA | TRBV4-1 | TGCGCCAGCAGCCAACCGCCCTTAGACAGGACGGGTGGCTACACCTTC | CASSQPPLDRTGGYTF
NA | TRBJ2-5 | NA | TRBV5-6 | TGTGCCAGCAGCTTTTTTTTCTCAGTACAGAAGACAAAAGAGACCCAGTACTTC | CASSFFFSVQKTKETQYF
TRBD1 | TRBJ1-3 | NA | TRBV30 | TGTGCCTGGAGACAGGGGCAATCCTCTGGAAACACCATATATTTT | CAWRQGQSSGNTIYF
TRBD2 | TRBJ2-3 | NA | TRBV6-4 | TGTGCCAGCAGTCCATGGGGGGGAGACACAGATACGCAGTATTTT | CASSPWGGDTDTQYF
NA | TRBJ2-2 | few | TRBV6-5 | TGTGCCAGCAGTTATGGGCGGGGAGTCACCGGGGAGCTGTTTTTT | CASSYGRGVTGELFF
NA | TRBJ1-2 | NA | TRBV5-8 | TGTGCCAGCAGCTCCCGGGACGGACAGGGCTACACCTTC | CASSSRDGQGYTF
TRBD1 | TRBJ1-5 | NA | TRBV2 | TGTGCCAGCAGTGCAGGGGGCCATCAGCCCCAGCATTTT | CASSAGGHQPQHF
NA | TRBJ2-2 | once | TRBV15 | TGTGCCACCAGCAGAACGGGGATATTGCACGGGGAGCTGTTTTTT | CATSRTGILHGELFF
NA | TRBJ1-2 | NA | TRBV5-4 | TGTGCCAGCAGCTTAGACAGTACTAACTATGGCTACACCTTC | CASSLDSTNYGYTF
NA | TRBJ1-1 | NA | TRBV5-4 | TGTGCCAGCAGCTTTTGGGAGTACGACACTGAAGCTTTCTTT | CASSFWEYDTEAFF